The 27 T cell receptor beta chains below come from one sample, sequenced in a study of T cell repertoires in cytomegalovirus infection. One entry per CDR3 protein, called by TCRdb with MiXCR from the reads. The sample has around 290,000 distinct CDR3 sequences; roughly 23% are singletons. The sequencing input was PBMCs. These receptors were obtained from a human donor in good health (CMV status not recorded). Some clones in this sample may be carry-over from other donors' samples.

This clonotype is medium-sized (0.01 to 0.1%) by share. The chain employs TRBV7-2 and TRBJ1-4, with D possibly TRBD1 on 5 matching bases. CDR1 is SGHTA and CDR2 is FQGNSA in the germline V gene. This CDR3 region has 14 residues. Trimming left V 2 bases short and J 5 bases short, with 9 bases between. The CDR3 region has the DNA TGTGCCAGCAGCTTACAGGGTGGAAATGAAAAACTGTTTTTT. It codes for CASSLQGGNEKLFF.

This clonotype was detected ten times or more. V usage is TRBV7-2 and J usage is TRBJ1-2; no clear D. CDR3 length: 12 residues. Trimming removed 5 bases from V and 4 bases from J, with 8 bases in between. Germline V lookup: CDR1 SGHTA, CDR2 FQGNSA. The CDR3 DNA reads TGTGCCAGCAGCCTAAAGGTCTATGGCTACACCTTC. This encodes CASSLKVYGYTF. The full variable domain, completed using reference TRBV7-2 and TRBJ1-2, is GAGVSQSPSNKVTEKGKDVELRCDPISGHTALYWYRQSLGQGLEFLIYFQGNSAPDKSGLPSDRFSAERTGGSVSTLTIQRTQQEDSAVYLCASSLKVYGYTFGSGTRLTVV.

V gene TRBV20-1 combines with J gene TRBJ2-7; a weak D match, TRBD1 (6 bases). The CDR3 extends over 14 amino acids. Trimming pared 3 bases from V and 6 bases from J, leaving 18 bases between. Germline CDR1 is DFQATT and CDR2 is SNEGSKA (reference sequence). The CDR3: CSARKGHRDGEQYF. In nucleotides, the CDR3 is TGCAGTGCTAGGAAAGGTCACAGGGATGGCGAGCAGTACTTC.

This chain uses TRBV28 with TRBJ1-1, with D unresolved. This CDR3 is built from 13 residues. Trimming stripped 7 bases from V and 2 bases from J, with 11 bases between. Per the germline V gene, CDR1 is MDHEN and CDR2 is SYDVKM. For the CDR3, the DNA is TGTGCCAGCATCGCGGATCCTAACACTGAAGCTTTCTTT. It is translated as CASIADPNTEAFF.

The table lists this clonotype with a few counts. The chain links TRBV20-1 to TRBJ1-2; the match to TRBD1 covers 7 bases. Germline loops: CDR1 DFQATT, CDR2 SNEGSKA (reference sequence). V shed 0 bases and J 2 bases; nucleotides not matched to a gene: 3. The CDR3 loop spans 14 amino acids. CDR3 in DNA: TGCAGTGCTAGAGATCAGGGGGAAAACTATGGCTACACCTTC. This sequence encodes CSARDQGENYGYTF.

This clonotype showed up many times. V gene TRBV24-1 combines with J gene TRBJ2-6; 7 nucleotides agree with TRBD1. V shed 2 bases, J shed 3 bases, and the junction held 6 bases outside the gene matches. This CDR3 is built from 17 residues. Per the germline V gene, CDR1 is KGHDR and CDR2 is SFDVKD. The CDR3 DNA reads TGTGCCACCAGTGATTGGAACGACAGGGTTGGGGCCAACGTCCTGACTTTC. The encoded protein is CATSDWNDRVGANVLTF.

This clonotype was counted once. The CDR3 protein is CASSLGQLYEQYV. The CDR3 DNA sequence: TGTGCCAGCAGCTTAGGACAGCTGTACGAGCAGTACGTC. This chain uses TRBV7-2 with TRBJ2-7, with a weak D call TRBD1 (5 bases). V dropped 1 base and J dropped 4 bases, with 8 bases sitting between them. The CDR3 has 13 residues. Germline assignment: CDR1 SGHTA and CDR2 FQGNSA.

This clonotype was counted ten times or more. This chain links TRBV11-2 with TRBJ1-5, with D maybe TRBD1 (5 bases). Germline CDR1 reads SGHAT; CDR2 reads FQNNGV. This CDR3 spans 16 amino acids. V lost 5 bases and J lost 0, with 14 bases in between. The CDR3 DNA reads TGTGCCAGCAGCCTCTCGACAGTATATAGCAATCAGCCCCAGCATTTT. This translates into CASSLSTVYSNQPQHF.

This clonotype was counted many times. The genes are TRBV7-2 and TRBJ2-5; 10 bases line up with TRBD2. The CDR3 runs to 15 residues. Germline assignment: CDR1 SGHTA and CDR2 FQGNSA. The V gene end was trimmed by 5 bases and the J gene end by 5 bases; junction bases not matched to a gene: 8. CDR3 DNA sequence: TGTGCCAGCAGCCGAAAGCGGGGGGGCGAGGAGACCCAGTACTTC. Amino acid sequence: CASSRKRGGEETQYF.

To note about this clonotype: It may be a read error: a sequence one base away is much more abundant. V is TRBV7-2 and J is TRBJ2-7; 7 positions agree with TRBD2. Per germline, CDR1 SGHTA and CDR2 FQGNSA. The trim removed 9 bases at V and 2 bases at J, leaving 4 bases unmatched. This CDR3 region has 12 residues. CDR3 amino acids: CARSGTAYEQYF. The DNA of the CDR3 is TGTGCCAGGAGCGGGACGGCCTACGAGCAGTACTTC.

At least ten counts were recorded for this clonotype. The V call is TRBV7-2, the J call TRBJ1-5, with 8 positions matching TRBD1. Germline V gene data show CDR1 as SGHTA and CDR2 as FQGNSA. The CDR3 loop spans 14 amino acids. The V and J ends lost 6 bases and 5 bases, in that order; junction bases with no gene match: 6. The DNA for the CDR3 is TGTGCCAGCAGGAGGACAGGGATTGATCAGCCCCAGCATTTT. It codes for CASRRTGIDQPQHF.

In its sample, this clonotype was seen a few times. CDR3 protein: CASRYQTGTGTEAFF. The CDR3 DNA reads as TGTGCCAGCAGATACCAAACAGGGACGGGCACTGAAGCTTTCTTT. The chain recombines TRBV6-2 or TRBV6-3 with TRBJ1-1, with D tentatively TRBD1 (6 bases). This CDR3 region has 15 residues. The germline CDR1 and CDR2 sequences are MNHEY and SVGEGT. Trimming cost V 6 bases and J 4 bases, with 18 bases left between them.

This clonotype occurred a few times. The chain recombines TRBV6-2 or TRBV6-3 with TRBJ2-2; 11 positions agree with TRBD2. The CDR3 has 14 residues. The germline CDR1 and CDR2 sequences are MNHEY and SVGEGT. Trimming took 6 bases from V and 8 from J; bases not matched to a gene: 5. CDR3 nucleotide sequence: TGTGCCAGCAGACTCACTAGCGGGAGTGGGGAGCTGTTTTTT. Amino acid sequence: CASRLTSGSGELFF.

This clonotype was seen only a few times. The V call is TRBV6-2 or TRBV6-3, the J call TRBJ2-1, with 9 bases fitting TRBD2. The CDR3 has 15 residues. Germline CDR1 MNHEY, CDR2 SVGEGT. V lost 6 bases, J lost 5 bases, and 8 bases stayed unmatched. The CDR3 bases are TGTGCCAGCAGCCCCAGCGGGGGGCATGACAATGAGCAGTTCTTC. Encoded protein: CASSPSGGHDNEQFF.

The CDR3 DNA sequence: TGCGCCAGCAGCCAAGAATCTACGGGAATGGCCTACAATGAGCAGTTCTTC. It encodes CASSQESTGMAYNEQFF. This chain links TRBV4-1 with TRBJ2-1; possible D gene TRBD2, 5 bases. This CDR3 spans 17 amino acids. Germline V gene sequence: CDR1 MGHRA, CDR2 YSYEKL. V lost 0 bases, J lost 2 bases, and 14 bases lay in between.

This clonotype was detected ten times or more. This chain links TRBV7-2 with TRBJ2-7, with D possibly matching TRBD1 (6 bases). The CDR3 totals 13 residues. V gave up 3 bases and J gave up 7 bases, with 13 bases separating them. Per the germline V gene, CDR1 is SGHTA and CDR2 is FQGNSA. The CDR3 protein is CASSLGQTGEQYF. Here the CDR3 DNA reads TGTGCCAGCAGCTTGGGACAAACAGGGGAGCAGTACTTC.

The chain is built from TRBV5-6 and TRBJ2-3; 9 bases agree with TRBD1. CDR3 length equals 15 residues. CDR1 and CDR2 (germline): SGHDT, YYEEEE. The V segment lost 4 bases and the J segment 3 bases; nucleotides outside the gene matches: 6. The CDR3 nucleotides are TGTGCCAGCAGCAGGACAGGGGCCGGGACAGATACGCAGTATTTT. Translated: CASSRTGAGTDTQYF.

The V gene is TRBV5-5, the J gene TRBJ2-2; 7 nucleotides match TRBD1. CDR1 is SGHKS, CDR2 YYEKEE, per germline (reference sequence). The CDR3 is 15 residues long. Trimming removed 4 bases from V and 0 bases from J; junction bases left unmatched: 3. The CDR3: CASSVDRTNTGELFF. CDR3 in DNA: TGTGCCAGCAGCGTGGACAGGACGAACACCGGGGAGCTGTTTTTT. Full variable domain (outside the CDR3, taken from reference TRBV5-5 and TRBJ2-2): DAGVTQSPTHLIKTRGQQVTLRCSPISGHKSVSWYQQVLGQGPQFIFQYYEKEERGRGNFPDRFSARQFPNYSSELNVNALLLGDSALYLCASSVDRTNTGELFFGEGSRLTVL.

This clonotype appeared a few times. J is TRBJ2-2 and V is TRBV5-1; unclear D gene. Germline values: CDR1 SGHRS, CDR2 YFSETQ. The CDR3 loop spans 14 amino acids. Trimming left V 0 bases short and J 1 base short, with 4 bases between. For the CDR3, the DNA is TGCGCCAGCAGCTTGGCCTGGAACACCGGGGAGCTGTTTTTT. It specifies CASSLAWNTGELFF. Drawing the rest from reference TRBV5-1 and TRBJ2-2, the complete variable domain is KAGVTQTPRYLIKTRGQQVTLSCSPISGHRSVSWYQQTPGQGLQFLFEYFSETQRNKGNFPGRFSGRQFSNSRSEMNVSTLELGDSALYLCASSLAWNTGELFFGEGSRLTVL.

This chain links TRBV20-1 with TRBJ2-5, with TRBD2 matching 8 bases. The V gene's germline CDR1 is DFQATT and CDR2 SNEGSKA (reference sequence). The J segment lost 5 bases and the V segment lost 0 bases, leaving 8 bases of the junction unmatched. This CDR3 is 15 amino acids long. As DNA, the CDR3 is TGCAGTGCTAGAGATCGACGGGAGGGCCTCGAGACCCAGTACTTC. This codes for CSARDRREGLETQYF.

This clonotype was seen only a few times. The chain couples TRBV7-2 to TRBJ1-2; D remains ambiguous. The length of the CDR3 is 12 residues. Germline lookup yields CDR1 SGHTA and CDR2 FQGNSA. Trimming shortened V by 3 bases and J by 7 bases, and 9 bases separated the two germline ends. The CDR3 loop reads CASSFRETGYTF. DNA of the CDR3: TGTGCCAGCAGCTTCCGGGAGACTGGCTACACCTTC. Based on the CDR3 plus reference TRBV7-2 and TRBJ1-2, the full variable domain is GAGVSQSPSNKVTEKGKDVELRCDPISGHTALYWYRQSLGQGLEFLIYFQGNSAPDKSGLPSDRFSAERTGGSVSTLTIQRTQQEDSAVYLCASSFRETGYTFGSGTRLTVV.

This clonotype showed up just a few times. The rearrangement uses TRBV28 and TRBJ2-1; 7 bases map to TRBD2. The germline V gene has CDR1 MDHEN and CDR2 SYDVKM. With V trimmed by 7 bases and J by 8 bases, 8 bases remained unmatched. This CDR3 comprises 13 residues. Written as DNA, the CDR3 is TGTGCCAGCATTAAGAGCGGGATATATGAGCAGTTCTTC. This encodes CASIKSGIYEQFF.

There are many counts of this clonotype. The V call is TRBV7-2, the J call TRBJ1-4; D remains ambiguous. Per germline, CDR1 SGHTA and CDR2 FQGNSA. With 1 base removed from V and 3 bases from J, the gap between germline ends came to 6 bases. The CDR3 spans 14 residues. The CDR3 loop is CASSLDGSNEKLFF. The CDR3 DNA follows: TGTGCCAGCAGCTTAGATGGTTCTAATGAAAAACTGTTTTTT.

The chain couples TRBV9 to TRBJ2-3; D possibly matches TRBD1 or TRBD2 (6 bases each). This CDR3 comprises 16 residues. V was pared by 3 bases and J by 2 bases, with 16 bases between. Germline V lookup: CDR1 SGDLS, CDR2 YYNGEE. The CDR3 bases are TGTGCCAGCAGCGCCCAACCCCGGGGGCACACAGATACGCAGTATTTT. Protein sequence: CASSAQPRGHTDTQYF.

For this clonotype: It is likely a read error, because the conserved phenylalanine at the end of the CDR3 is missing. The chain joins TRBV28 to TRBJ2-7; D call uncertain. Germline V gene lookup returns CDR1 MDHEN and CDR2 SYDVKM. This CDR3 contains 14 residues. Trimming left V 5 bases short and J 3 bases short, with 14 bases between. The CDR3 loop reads CASSPPILNYEQYY. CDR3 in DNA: TGTGCCAGCAGTCCCCCAATCCTAAACTACGAGCAGTACTAC.

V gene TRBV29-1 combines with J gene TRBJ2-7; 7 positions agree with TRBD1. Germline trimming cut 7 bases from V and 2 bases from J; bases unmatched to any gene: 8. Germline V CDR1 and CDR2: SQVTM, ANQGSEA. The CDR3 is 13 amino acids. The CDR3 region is CSAKTGRTYEQYF. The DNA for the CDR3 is TGCAGCGCTAAGACAGGGCGAACCTACGAGCAGTACTTC.

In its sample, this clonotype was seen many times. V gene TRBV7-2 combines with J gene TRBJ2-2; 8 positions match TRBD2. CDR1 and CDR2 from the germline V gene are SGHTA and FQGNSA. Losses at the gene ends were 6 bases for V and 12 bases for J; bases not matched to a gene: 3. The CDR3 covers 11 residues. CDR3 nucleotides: TGTGCCAGCAGGGGGACTAGTAAGCTGTTTTTT. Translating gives CASRGTSKLFF.